This TCR beta chain was observed in a study of blood T cell repertoires in COVID-19. Profiling relied on immunoSEQ multiplex PCR, and the TCRdb table lists in-frame clones only, not all of them. The sample comprises 45,000 to 55,000 clones, approximately 80% of which are singletons, and approximately 15% rests with the top ten. There are 15 residues in the CDR3. CDR1 is MNHEY, CDR2 SMNVEV, per germline (reference sequence). The V gene lost 3 bases and the J gene lost 0 bases, with 9 bases spanning the gap. Sample: peripheral blood. The sequence was obtained from a human donor with active or convalescent COVID-19. The donor label of this sample is uncertain. This rearrangement joins TRBV27 to TRBJ1-5; weak D call: TRBD1 (5 bases). The CDR3 sequence: CASSFGGYSNQPQHF. DNA of the CDR3: TGTGCCAGCAGTTTCGGGGGTTATAGCAATCAGCCCCAGCATTTT.